The rows below give T cell receptor beta chains drawn from one sample of a study of cytomegalovirus exposure and HLA in healthy donors. The table came from immunoSEQ multiplex PCR; TCRdb's copy has only in-frame clones and leaves some out. The table records fewer than 200,000 clones, around 74% of them present only once. The source material was PBMCs. These receptors were obtained from a man aged 18 to 29 in good health and CMV-seronegative. CDR3s include the opening cysteine and the closing phenylalanine or tryptophan. The D gene is left open where the match is weak. Where a row states a size, it is once, few, many or the class of an expanded clone; other rows omit it.

V gene	J gene	D gene	clone size	CDR3 DNA	CDR3 protein
TRBV30	TRBJ1-5	.	.	TGTGCCTGGAGTGATCAGGGGCAACAGCCCCAGCATTTT	CAWSDQGQQPQHF
TRBV2	TRBJ2-3	TRBD2	.	TGTGCCAGCAGTGAAGCCCCGACTAGCTTCGGCGCAGATACGCAGTATTTT	CASSEAPTSFGADTQYF
TRBV23-1	TRBJ2-2	TRBD2	.	TGCGCCAGCAGTCCTACTAGCGGACCGAACACCGGGGAGCTGTTTTTT	CASSPTSGPNTGELFF
TRBV27	TRBJ1-1	TRBD1	.	TGTGCCAGCAGGCCAGGGGGCGGGCTCACTGAAGCTTTCTTT	CASRPGGGLTEAFF
TRBV6-5	TRBJ2-1	TRBD2	few	TGTGCCAGCAGCCGAGGACTAGCGGGGTACAATGAGCAGTTCTTC	CASSRGLAGYNEQFF
TRBV4-3	TRBJ1-2	.	once	TGCGCCAGCAGCCAATCTGTCATGACAGGCAAGCCGTTTGGCTACACCTTC	CASSQSVMTGKPFGYTF
TRBV7-9	TRBJ2-7	.	.	TGTGCCAGCAGCTTCCGATCGGGGGACGAGCAGTACTTC	CASSFRSGDEQYF
TRBV9	TRBJ2-2	.	.	TGTGCCAGCTCCCCCCCGACAGGCCTCCCCGGGGAGCTGTTTTTT	CASSPPTGLPGELFF
TRBV10-1	TRBJ2-3	TRBD1	once	TGCGCCAGCAGTGTACAGGGGGCAGATACGCAGTATTTT	CASSVQGADTQYF
TRBV25-1	TRBJ1-4	.	.	TGTGCCAGCAGTGAATCGGGAACCGATGAAAAACTGTTTTTT	CASSESGTDEKLFF
TRBV10-3	TRBJ2-1	TRBD2	.	TGTGCCATCAATCGGGCTAGCGGCAATGAGCAGTTCTTC	CAINRASGNEQFF
TRBV10-1	TRBJ2-3	TRBD2	.	TGCGCCAGCAGTGAGTCAACTAGCGGGAGTCCAGATACGCAGTATTTT	CASSESTSGSPDTQYF
TRBV7-8	TRBJ1-5	TRBD1	many	TGTGCCAGCAGCAGGGACAGGCAGCCCCAGCATTTT	CASSRDRQPQHF
TRBV28	TRBJ1-2	.	.	TGTGCCAGCAGTTCCCCCCAGGGGCCCCAAGTGTATGGCTACACCTTC	CASSSPQGPQVYGYTF
TRBV19	TRBJ1-2	TRBD1	.	TGTGCCAGTAGTATATCCAGGACAGGGGATGGCTACACCTTC	CASSISRTGDGYTF
TRBV13	TRBJ2-5	TRBD2	.	TGTGCCAGCAGCTTAGAGGGCCCAGCGGGGAACTTC	CASSLEGPAGNF
TRBV28	TRBJ1-5	.	.	TGTGCCAGCAGGCCAGGGAGGGTAGGTTGGAGCAATCAGCCCCAGCATTTT	CASRPGRVGWSNQPQHF
TRBV12-5	TRBJ2-7	TRBD2	once	TGTGCTAGTGCCACCCCGGGACTAGCGGGAACATTTTCGGGGACCTACGAGCAGTACTTC	CASATPGLAGTFSGTYEQYF
TRBV7-2	TRBJ1-1	.	.	TGTGCCAGCAGCTTAGAGCACTCGAACGATGAAGCTTTCTTT	CASSLEHSNDEAFF
TRBV11-3	TRBJ1-1	.	.	TGTGCCAGCAGCTTAACGCAGTCCACTGAAGCTTTCTTT	CASSLTQSTEAFF
TRBV10-3	TRBJ2-7	TRBD1	once	TGTGCCATCAGTGGACAGGGGGGTTCCTCCAACGAGCAGTACTTC	CAISGQGGSSNEQYF
TRBV6-1	TRBJ2-1	.	.	TGTGCCAGCAGCCCCCCGGGATTAACGTTCTTC	CASSPPGLTFF
TRBV4-3	TRBJ2-7	TRBD2	.	TGCGCCAGCAGCCAAGAAAGCGGGGGGGGCTACGAGCAGTACTTC	CASSQESGGGYEQYF
TRBV19	TRBJ1-3	.	once	TGTGCCAGTAGTCCGGGGGATCGTGGAAACACCATATATTTT	CASSPGDRGNTIYF
TRBV18	TRBJ2-7	TRBD1	.	TGTGCCAGCTCACCATCCCAGGGGGCCTACGAGCAGTACTTC	CASSPSQGAYEQYF
TRBV5-4	TRBJ2-7	.	.	TGTGCCAGCAGTCCATCCCCTCAGGTAACCTACGAGCAGTACTTC	CASSPSPQVTYEQYF
TRBV19	TRBJ1-2	TRBD1	.	TGTGCCAGTAGTGCGGGACAGGGCATCGGTGGCTACACCTTC	CASSAGQGIGGYTF
TRBV5-8	TRBJ2-7	TRBD1	.	TGTGCCAGCAGGGAAGAACAGGGGAGCTCCTACGAGCAGTACTTC	CASREEQGSSYEQYF
TRBV5-4	TRBJ2-5	TRBD2	.	TGTGCCAGCAGCCCTGGGGGCGGACTAGCGGGAGCTGGCGAGACCCAGTACTTC	CASSPGGGLAGAGETQYF
TRBV7-9	TRBJ1-3	TRBD1	.	TGTGCCAGCAGCCAGCCCCGAGGCAGGGGGGACACCATATATTTT	CASSQPRGRGDTIYF
TRBV6-1	TRBJ2-6	.	.	TGTGCCAGCGTATACACAGAACCTGGGGCCAACGTCCTGACTTTC	CASVYTEPGANVLTF
TRBV5-8	TRBJ2-7	TRBD1	.	TGTGCCAGCAGCCCCGGACAGGGGGGTACCTACGAGCAGTACTTC	CASSPGQGGTYEQYF
TRBV28	TRBJ2-7	.	.	TGTGCCACCAGGGGAGGCTCTACCACCTTTACCTACGAGCAGTACTTC	CATRGGSTTFTYEQYF
TRBV7-8	TRBJ1-4	TRBD1	.	TGTGCCAGCAGCACCAGGGGGCAAGGCGAAAAACTGTTTTTT	CASSTRGQGEKLFF
TRBV5-3	TRBJ2-7	TRBD2	.	TGTGCCAGAAGCATCGTACTAGCGGGAGATTACGAGCAGTACTTC	CARSIVLAGDYEQYF
TRBV7-2	TRBJ2-5	.	few	TGTGCCAGCAGCCATGGATCGCCGCTAGGGTACTTC	CASSHGSPLGYF
TRBV25-1	TRBJ2-5	TRBD1	.	TGTGCCAGCAGCGCAGGGGGCGGAGAGACCCAGTACTTC	CASSAGGGETQYF
TRBV14	TRBJ1-5	.	.	TGTGCCAGCAGCCAAGATAGCGATCAGCCCCAGCATTTT	CASSQDSDQPQHF
TRBV10-3	TRBJ2-7	TRBD2	.	TGTGCCATCAGTCTTAGCGGGGAGAGCTCCTACGAGCAGTACTTC	CAISLSGESSYEQYF
TRBV4-1	TRBJ1-1	.	.	TGCGCCAGCAGCCAAGGTGGCGGTAAAATCGGTGAAGCTTTCTTT	CASSQGGGKIGEAFF
TRBV29-1	TRBJ1-4	.	once	TGCAGCGTTGATGAGGGCTCTGCTGAAAAACTGTTTTTT	CSVDEGSAEKLFF
TRBV19	TRBJ2-3	TRBD2	.	TGTGCCAGCGGGACTAGCGAGATCACAGATACGCAGTATTTT	CASGTSEITDTQYF